The 13 T cell receptor beta chains below were found in one sample sequenced in a study of cytomegalovirus exposure and HLA in healthy donors. PCR amplification relied on 60 Vbeta primers (plus 13 Jbeta primers). TCRdb's copy holds only in-frame clones and misses some; the assay was immunoSEQ multiplex PCR. The sample has over 95,000 clones, roughly 76% seen once. The sequenced sample consisted of PBMCs. These receptors all come from a woman between 40 and 55 years old in good health and CMV-seropositive.

The chain carries TRBV28 and TRBJ1-1; tentatively, D is TRBD1 (6 bases). Germline V gene lookup returns CDR1 MDHEN and CDR2 SYDVKM. V was pared by 6 bases and J by 4 bases, with 15 bases between. CDR3 length: 14 amino acids. The CDR3, as DNA: TGTGCCAGCAGGGAGACAGGTTCCTCCACTGAAGCTTTCTTT. Translating it yields CASRETGSSTEAFF.

The CDR3 DNA follows: TGTGCCAGCAGTTATCGTTACGAGCAGTACTTC. This encodes CASSYRYEQYF. The rearrangement joins TRBV7-9 to TRBJ2-7; no reliable D call. The CDR3 contains 11 residues. Germline CDR1 SEHNR, CDR2 FQNEAQ (reference sequence). Deletions cut 6 bases from V and 4 bases from J, with 7 bases between. Full variable domain (rest looked up from reference TRBV7-9 and TRBJ2-7): DTGVSQNPRHKITKRGQNVTFRCDPISEHNRLYWYRQTLGQGPEFLTYFQNEAQLEKSRLLSDRFSAERPKGSFSTLEIQRTEQGDSAMYLCASSYRYEQYFGPGTRLTVT.

In its sample, this clone was seen a few times. The chain links TRBV21-1 to TRBJ1-2; TRBD1, the D gene given by the table, was not confirmed from the DNA. TRBV21-1 is given as a pseudogene. CDR3 length equals 13 residues. CDR3 bases: TGTGCCAGCGATGACAGTTGGCCCAGTGGCTACACCTTC. Its translation: CASDDSWPSGYTF.

The V and J genes are TRBV4-1 and TRBJ1-1; no clear D. V was trimmed by 3 bases and J by 5 bases, leaving 22 bases between them. The CDR3 is 17 residues long. CDR1 MGHRA and CDR2 YSYEKL come from the germline V gene. DNA of the CDR3: TGCGCCAGCAGCCATTCCCTTGCCCGGGGAGGGCGGACTGAAGCTTTCTTT. It encodes CASSHSLARGGRTEAFF.

The chain links TRBV5-4 to TRBJ1-1; D uncertain. This CDR3 comprises 15 residues. The germline gives CDR1 SGHNT, CDR2 YYREEE (reference sequence). The ends were cut back, 1 base at V and 7 bases at J, with 17 bases in the middle. The CDR3 here is CASSLRGGGSIEAFF. CDR3 in DNA: TGTGCCAGCAGCTTGCGGGGTGGAGGGTCAATTGAAGCTTTCTTT. Together with reference TRBV5-4 and TRBJ1-1, the CDR3 gives the full variable domain: ETGVTQSPTHLIKTRGQQVTLRCSSQSGHNTVSWYQQALGQGPQFIFQYYREEENGRGNFPPRFSGLQFPNYSSELNVNALELDDSALYLCASSLRGGGSIEAFFGQGTRLTVV.

This clone has just one count. The chain uses TRBV19 and TRBJ1-4, with 7 bases that match TRBD1. V lost 4 bases and J lost 4; bases outside the gene matches: 12. Per germline, CDR1 LNHDA and CDR2 SQIVND (reference sequence). The CDR3 is 17 residues long. The CDR3 spells CASSKHYSTGNNEKLFF. Here the CDR3 DNA reads TGTGCCAGTAGTAAACACTACTCGACAGGGAATAATGAAAAACTGTTTTTT.

About this clone itself: This same CDR3 is encoded by further DNA sequences in the sample. This chain connects TRBV14 to TRBJ2-5; 8 bases are shared with TRBD1. Trimming at V came to 4 bases and at J to 2 bases, leaving 0 bases not matched to a gene. The CDR3 totals 13 residues. CDR1 SGHDN and CDR2 FVKESK come from the germline V gene. The CDR3, as DNA: TGTGCCAGCAGCCGGGACAGGCAAGAGACCCAGTACTTC. Protein product: CASSRDRQETQYF.

The rearrangement joins TRBV2 to TRBJ1-3; D remains unclear. The CDR3 totals 15 residues. In germline, CDR1 is SNHLY, CDR2 FYNNEI. The V end was cut by 4 bases, the J end by 0 bases, with 10 bases between. CDR3 in amino acids: CASSGDGYSGNTIYF. The CDR3 DNA reads TGTGCCAGCAGTGGCGACGGGTACTCTGGAAACACCATATATTTT. Filled out from reference TRBV2 and TRBJ1-3, the complete variable domain reads EPEVTQTPSHQVTQMGQEVILRCVPISNHLYFYWYRQILGQKVEFLVSFYNNEISEKSEIFDDQFSVERPDGSNFTLKIRSTKLEDSAMYFCASSGDGYSGNTIYFGEGSWLTVV.

The CDR3 DNA follows: TGTGCCAGCAGCTTGGGGGGAGGAAGCCCATACGAGCAGTACTTC. This sequence encodes CASSLGGGSPYEQYF. This sequence joins TRBV5-5 and TRBJ2-7, with a possible D match to TRBD2 (6 bases). The CDR3 loop spans 15 amino acids. V lost 0 bases and J 4 bases, leaving 14 bases between the germline ends. Per the germline V gene, CDR1 is SGHKS and CDR2 is YYEKEE (reference sequence).

The chain uses TRBV5-1 and TRBJ2-3, with D tentatively TRBD1 (6 bases). Germline CDR1 is SGHRS and CDR2 is YFSETQ. Trimming left V 0 bases short and J 1 base short, with 9 bases between. This CDR3 is built from 15 residues. The CDR3 sequence is CASSLGGQRTDTQYF. CDR3 nucleotides: TGCGCCAGCAGCTTGGGGGGGCAACGCACAGATACGCAGTATTTT.

With regard to this clone: This specimen includes other DNA sequences encoding the same CDR3. The rearrangement links TRBV5-1 to TRBJ1-4; tentative D call: TRBD1 (6 bases). CDR3 length equals 14 residues. Germline CDR1 is SGHRS and CDR2 is YFSETQ. V lost 0 bases and J 4 bases, leaving 7 bases between the germline ends. CDR3 amino acids: CASSLGGGNEKLFF. The CDR3 nucleotides are TGCGCCAGCAGCTTGGGAGGGGGTAATGAAAAACTGTTTTTT.

The rearrangement joins TRBV2 to TRBJ1-1; D not certain. The germline gives CDR1 SNHLY, CDR2 FYNNEI. V gave up 4 bases and J gave up 5 bases, with 11 bases separating them. The CDR3 spans 13 residues. DNA for the CDR3: TGTGCCAGCAGTGGTGAGGTTGCGACTGAAGCTTTCTTT. Translated: CASSGEVATEAFF.

This rearrangement joins TRBV4-1 to TRBJ2-5, with D maybe TRBD2 (6 bases). V gave up 8 bases and J gave up 2 bases, with 12 bases separating them. Germline V gives CDR1 MGHRA, CDR2 YSYEKL. The CDR3 length is 13 residues. The CDR3 DNA sequence: TGCGCCAGCCCCCCCCGGGGGCAAGAGACCCAGTACTTC. Amino acid sequence: CASPPRGQETQYF.